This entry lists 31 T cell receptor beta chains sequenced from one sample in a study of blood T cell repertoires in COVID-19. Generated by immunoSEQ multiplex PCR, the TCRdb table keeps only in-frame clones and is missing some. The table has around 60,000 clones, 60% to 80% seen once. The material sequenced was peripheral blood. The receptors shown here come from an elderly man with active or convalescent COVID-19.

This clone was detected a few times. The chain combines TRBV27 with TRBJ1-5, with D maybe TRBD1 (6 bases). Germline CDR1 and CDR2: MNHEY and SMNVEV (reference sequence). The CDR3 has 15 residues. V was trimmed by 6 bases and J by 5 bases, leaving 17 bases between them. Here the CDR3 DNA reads TGTGCCAGCAGCCCCGAGGGGGGGGACCATCAGCCCCAGCATTTT. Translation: CASSPEGGDHQPQHF.

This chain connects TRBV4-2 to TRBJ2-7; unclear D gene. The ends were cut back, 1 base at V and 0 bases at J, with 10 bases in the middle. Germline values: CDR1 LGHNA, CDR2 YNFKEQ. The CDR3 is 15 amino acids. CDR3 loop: CASSQGPGDSYEQYF. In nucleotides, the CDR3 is TGTGCCAGCAGCCAAGGTCCCGGAGACTCCTACGAGCAGTACTTC.

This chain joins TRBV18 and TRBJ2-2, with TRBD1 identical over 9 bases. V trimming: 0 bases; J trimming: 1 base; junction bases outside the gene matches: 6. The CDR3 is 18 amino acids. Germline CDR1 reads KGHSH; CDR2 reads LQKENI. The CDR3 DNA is TGTGCCAGCTCACCACCAAGTGGGGGACAGGGGAACACCGGGGAGCTGTTTTTT. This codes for CASSPPSGGQGNTGELFF. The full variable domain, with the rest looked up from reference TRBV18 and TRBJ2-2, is NAGVMQNPRHLVRRRGQEARLRCSPMKGHSHVYWYRQLPEEGLKFMVYLQKENIIDESGMPKERFSAEFPKEGPSILRIQQVVRGDSAAYFCASSPPSGGQGNTGELFFGEGSRLTVL.

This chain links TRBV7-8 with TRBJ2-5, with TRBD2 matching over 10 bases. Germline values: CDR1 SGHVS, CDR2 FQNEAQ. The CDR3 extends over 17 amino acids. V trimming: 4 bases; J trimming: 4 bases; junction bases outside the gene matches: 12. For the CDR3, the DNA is TGTGCCAGCAGCTCTAGGACTAGCGGTATGTTCGGAGAGACCCAGTACTTC. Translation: CASSSRTSGMFGETQYF.

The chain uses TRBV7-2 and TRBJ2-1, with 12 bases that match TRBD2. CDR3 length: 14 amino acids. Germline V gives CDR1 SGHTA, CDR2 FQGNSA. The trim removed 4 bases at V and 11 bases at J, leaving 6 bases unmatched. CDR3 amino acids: CASSSRGLAGQQFF. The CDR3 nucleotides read TGTGCCAGCAGCTCCCGCGGACTAGCGGGACAGCAGTTCTTC.

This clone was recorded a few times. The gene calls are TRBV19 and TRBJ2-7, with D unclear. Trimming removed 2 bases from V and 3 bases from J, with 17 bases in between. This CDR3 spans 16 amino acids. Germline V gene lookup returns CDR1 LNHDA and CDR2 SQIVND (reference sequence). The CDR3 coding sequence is TGTGCCAGTAGTATAAGTTCCCATGACTCCCTCTACGAGCAGTACTTC. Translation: CASSISSHDSLYEQYF.

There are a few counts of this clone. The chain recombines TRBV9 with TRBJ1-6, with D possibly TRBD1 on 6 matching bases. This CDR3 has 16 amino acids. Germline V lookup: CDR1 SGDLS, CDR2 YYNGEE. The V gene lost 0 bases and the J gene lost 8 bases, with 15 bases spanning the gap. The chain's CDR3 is CASSVGLDRSYSPLHF. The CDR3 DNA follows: TGTGCCAGCAGCGTAGGACTGGACAGATCCTATTCACCCCTCCACTTT.

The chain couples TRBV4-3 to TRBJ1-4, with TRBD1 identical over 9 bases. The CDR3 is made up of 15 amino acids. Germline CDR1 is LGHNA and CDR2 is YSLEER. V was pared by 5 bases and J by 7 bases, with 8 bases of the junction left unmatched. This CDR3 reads CASSTGTGLFEKLFF. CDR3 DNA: TGCGCCAGCAGCACAGGGACAGGGTTGTTTGAAAAACTGTTTTTT.

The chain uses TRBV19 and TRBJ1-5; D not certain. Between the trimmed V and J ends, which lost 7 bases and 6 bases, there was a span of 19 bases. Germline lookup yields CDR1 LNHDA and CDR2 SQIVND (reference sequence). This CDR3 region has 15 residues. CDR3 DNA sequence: TGTGCCAGTAATCCAATGTGGGGAAGCGGTCAGCCCCAGCATTTT. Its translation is CASNPMWGSGQPQHF.

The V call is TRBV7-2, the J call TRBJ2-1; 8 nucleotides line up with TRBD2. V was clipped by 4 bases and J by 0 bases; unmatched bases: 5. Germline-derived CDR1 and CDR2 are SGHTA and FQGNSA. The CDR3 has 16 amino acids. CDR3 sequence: CASSSIAGSSYNEQFF. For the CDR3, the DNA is TGTGCCAGCAGCTCAATAGCGGGAAGCTCCTACAATGAGCAGTTCTTC.

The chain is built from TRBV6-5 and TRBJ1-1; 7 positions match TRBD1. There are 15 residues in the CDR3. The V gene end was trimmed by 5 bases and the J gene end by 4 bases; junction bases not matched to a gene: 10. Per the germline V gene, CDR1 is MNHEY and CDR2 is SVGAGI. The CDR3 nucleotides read TGTGCCAGCAGTCGGGGACAGTTTAAGAGCACTGAAGCTTTCTTT. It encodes CASSRGQFKSTEAFF.

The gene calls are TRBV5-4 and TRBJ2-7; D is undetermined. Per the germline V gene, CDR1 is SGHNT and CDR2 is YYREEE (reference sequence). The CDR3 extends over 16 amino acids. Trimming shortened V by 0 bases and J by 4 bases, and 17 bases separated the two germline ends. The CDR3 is CASSLGGPMLGYEQYF. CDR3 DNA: TGTGCCAGCAGCTTGGGAGGCCCCATGTTAGGATACGAGCAGTACTTC.

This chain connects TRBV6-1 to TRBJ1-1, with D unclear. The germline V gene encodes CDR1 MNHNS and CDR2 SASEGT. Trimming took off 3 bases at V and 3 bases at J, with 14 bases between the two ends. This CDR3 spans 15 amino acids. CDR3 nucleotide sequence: TGTGCCAGCAGTGAGGGTCGACTCCTCTACACTGAAGCTTTCTTT. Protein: CASSEGRLLYTEAFF.

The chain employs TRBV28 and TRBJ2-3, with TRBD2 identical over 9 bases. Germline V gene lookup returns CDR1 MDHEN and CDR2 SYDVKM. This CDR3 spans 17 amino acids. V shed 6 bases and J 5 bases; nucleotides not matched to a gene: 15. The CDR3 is CASRPHMAGGSEDTQYF. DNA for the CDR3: TGTGCCAGCAGGCCCCATATGGCGGGGGGGTCGGAAGATACGCAGTATTTT.

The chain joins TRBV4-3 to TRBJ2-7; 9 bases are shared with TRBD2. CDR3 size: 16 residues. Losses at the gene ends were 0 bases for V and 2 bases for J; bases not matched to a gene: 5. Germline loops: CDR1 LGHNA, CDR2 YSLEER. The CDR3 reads CASSQETSGLPYEQYF. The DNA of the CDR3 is TGCGCCAGCAGCCAAGAAACTAGCGGGCTGCCCTACGAGCAGTACTTC.

The CDR3, as DNA: TGTGCCAGCAGTCTAAACAGACAGTACGAGCAGTACTTC. Protein: CASSLNRQYEQYF. The gene calls are TRBV28 and TRBJ2-7, with a possible D match to TRBD1 (5 bases). The CDR3 has 13 amino acids. Germline V gene sequence: CDR1 MDHEN, CDR2 SYDVKM. With 5 bases removed from V and 4 bases from J, the gap between germline ends came to 12 bases.

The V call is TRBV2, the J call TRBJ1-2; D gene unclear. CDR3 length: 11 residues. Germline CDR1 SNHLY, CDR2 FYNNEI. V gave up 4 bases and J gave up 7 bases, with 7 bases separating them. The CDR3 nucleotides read TGTGCCAGCAGTGTCGGGGTTGGCTACACCTTC. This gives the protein CASSVGVGYTF. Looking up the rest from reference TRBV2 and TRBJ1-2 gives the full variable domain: EPEVTQTPSHQVTQMGQEVILRCVPISNHLYFYWYRQILGQKVEFLVSFYNNEISEKSEIFDDQFSVERPDGSNFTLKIRSTKLEDSAMYFCASSVGVGYTFGSGTRLTVV.

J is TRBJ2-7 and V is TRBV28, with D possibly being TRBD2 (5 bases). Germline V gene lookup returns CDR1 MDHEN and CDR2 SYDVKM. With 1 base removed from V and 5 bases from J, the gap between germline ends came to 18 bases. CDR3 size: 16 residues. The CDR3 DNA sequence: TGTGCCAGCAGTTTATTTCAACGGGTATACGGGAACGAGCAGTACTTC. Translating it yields CASSLFQRVYGNEQYF.

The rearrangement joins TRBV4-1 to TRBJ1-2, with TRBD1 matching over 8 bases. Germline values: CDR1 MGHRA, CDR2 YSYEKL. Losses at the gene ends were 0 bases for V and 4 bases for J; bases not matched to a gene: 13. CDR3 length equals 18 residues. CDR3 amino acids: CASSQDLRQGARGYGYTF. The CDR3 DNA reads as TGCGCCAGCAGCCAAGACCTTCGCCAGGGGGCGCGGGGCTATGGCTACACCTTC.

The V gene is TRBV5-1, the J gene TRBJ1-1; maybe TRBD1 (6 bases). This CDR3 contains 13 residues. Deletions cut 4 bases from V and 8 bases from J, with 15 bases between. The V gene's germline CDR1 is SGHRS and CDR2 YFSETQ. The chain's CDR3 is CASSPPDSREAFF. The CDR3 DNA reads TGCGCCAGCAGCCCGCCGGACAGTCGCGAAGCTTTCTTT.

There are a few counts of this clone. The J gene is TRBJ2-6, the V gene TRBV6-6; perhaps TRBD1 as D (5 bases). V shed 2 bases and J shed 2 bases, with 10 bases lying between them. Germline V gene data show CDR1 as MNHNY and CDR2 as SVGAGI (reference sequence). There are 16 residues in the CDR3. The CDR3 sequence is CASSYDRPPGANVLTF. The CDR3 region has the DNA TGTGCCAGCAGTTACGACAGACCCCCTGGGGCCAACGTCCTGACTTTC.

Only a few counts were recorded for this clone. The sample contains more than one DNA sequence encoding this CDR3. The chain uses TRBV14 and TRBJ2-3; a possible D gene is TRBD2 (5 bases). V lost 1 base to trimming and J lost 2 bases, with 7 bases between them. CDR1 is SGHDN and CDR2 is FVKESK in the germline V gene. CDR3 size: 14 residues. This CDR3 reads CASSQGRHTDTQYF. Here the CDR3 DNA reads TGTGCCAGCAGCCAAGGGAGGCACACAGATACGCAGTATTTT.

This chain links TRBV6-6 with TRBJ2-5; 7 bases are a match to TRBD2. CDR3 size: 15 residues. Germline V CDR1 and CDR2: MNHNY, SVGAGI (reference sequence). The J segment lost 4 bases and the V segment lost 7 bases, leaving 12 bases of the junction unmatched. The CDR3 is CASKTRAGVAETQYF. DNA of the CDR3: TGTGCCAGCAAGACGAGGGCGGGGGTTGCAGAGACCCAGTACTTC.

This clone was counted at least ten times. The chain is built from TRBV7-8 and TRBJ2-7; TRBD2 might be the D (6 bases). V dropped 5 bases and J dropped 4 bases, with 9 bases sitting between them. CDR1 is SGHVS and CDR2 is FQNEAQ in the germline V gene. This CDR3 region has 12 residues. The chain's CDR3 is CASSQSGYEQYF. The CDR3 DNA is TGTGCCAGCAGCCAGAGCGGGTACGAGCAGTACTTC.

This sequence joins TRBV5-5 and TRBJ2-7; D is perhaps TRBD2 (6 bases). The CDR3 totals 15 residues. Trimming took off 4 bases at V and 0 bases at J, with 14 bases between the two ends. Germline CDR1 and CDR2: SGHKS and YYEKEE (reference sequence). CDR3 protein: CASSGGLSPSYEQYF. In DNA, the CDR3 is TGTGCCAGCAGCGGGGGACTCTCTCCCTCCTACGAGCAGTACTTC.

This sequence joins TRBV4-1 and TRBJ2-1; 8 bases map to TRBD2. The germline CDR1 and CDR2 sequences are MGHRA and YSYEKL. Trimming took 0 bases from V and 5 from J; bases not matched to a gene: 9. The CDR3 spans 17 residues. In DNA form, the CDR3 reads TGCGCCAGCAGCCAAGAGGGGAGGACTAGCATGGACAATGAGCAGTTCTTC. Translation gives CASSQEGRTSMDNEQFF.

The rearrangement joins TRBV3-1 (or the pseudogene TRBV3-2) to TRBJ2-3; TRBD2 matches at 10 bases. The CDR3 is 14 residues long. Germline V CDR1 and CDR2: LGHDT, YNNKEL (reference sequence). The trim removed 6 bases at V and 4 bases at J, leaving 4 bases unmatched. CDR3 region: CASRGTSEADTQYF. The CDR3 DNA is TGTGCCAGCAGGGGGACTAGCGAGGCAGATACGCAGTATTTT.

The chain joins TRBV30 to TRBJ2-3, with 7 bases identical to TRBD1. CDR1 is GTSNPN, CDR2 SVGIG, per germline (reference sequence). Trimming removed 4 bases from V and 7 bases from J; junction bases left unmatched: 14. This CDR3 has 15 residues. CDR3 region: CAWNRGPTYSYTQYF. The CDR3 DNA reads TGTGCCTGGAACAGGGGTCCCACTTACTCTTATACGCAGTATTTT.

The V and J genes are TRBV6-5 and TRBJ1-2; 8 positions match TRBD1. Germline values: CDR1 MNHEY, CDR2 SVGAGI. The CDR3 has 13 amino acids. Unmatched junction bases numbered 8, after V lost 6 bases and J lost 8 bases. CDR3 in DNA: TGTGCCAGCAGCTTCCAGGGGGCGCAAGGCTACACCTTC. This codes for CASSFQGAQGYTF.

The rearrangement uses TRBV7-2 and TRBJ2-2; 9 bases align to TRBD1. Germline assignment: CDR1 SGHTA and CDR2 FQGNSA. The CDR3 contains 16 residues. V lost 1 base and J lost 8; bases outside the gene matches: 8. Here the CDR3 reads CASSLVRGTGRGELFF. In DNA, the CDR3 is TGTGCCAGCAGCTTAGTTCGAGGGACAGGGAGGGGGGAGCTGTTTTTT.

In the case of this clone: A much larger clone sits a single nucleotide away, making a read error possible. This CDR3 reads CASSPGTGRYGYTF. The CDR3 DNA reads as TGTGCCAGCAGCCCCGGGACAGGGCGTTATGGCTACACCTTC. V and J are TRBV7-6 and TRBJ1-2; 9 bases are a match to TRBD1. The V gene's germline CDR1 is SGHVS and CDR2 FNYEAQ. V lost 5 bases, J lost 5 bases, and 6 bases stayed unmatched. The CDR3 runs to 14 residues.